This T cell receptor beta chain was identified in a study of cytomegalovirus exposure and HLA in healthy donors. Primers: 60 Vbeta forward and 13 Jbeta reverse. The assay was immunoSEQ multiplex PCR, and TCRdb's table has in-frame clones only and misses some. Among 150,000 or so clones listed, around 67% were seen once. The CDR3 runs 14 residues. V dropped 0 bases and J dropped 6 bases, with 12 bases sitting between them. Germline lookup yields CDR1 SGDLS and CDR2 YYNGEE. The sequence was collected from a woman aged 18-29 years in good health and CMV-seronegative. The V call is TRBV9, the J call TRBJ1-2; tentative D call: TRBD1 (6 bases). Material for sequencing was PBMCs. CDR3 in amino acids: CASSVGVGGDGYTF. The CDR3 region has the DNA TGTGCCAGCAGCGTAGGCGTTGGGGGCGATGGCTACACCTTC.